A selection of T cell receptor beta chains follows, all from one sample in a study of blood T cell repertoires in COVID-19. Libraries were prepared by immunoSEQ multiplex PCR; TCRdb keeps only in-frame clonotypes and omits some of them. The repertoire holds almost 300,000 clones, with around 84% as singletons. Input material: peripheral blood. These receptors were taken from a man between 65 and 85 years old with acute or convalescent COVID-19. The CDR3 runs from the conserved cysteine through the conserved F or W. D genes are given only for firm matches. Size is omitted from some rows. Given values are once, few, many or a class for expanded clones.

J gene: TRBJ1-4
D gene: -
clone size: -
V gene: TRBV5-1
CDR3 DNA: TGCGCCAGCAGCTTCTGGGGGCGGGATGAAAAACTGTTTTTT
CDR3 protein: CASSFWGRDEKLFF

J gene: TRBJ2-7
D gene: -
clone size: -
V gene: TRBV14
CDR3 DNA: TGTGCCAGCAGCCAAATGCTGGCCTTTGAGCAGTACTTC
CDR3 protein: CASSQMLAFEQYF

J gene: TRBJ2-5
D gene: -
clone size: -
V gene: TRBV5-1
CDR3 DNA: TGCGCCAGCAGCTTGAATGGAGCTGAAGAGACCCAGTACTTC
CDR3 protein: CASSLNGAEETQYF

J gene: TRBJ2-7
D gene: TRBD1
clone size: -
V gene: TRBV24-1
CDR3 DNA: TGTGCCACCAGTGATTCGGCCGGGACAGGGGGCTGGTACGAGCAGTACTTC
CDR3 protein: CATSDSAGTGGWYEQYF

J gene: TRBJ1-5
D gene: -
clone size: once
V gene: TRBV6-1
CDR3 DNA: TGTGCCAGCAGTGACAGGGTAGGGCAGCCCCAGCATTTT
CDR3 protein: CASSDRVGQPQHF

J gene: TRBJ2-7
D gene: TRBD2
clone size: -
V gene: TRBV28
CDR3 DNA: TGTGCCAGCAGTTTGGCGGGAGGAGTCTACGAGCAGTACTTC
CDR3 protein: CASSLAGGVYEQYF

J gene: TRBJ2-1
D gene: TRBD1
clone size: -
V gene: TRBV19
CDR3 DNA: TGTGCCAGTAGTATAAGGGACAGGGGGCGCAGAGCCCCTCAAAACAATGAGCAGTTCTTC
CDR3 protein: CASSIRDRGRRAPQNNEQFF

J gene: TRBJ2-7
D gene: TRBD1
clone size: -
V gene: TRBV5-6
CDR3 DNA: TGTGCCAGCAGCTTGGAAGGGACAGGCCTCTCCTACGAGCAGTACTTC
CDR3 protein: CASSLEGTGLSYEQYF

J gene: TRBJ2-5
D gene: TRBD2
clone size: -
V gene: TRBV5-6
CDR3 DNA: TGTGCCAGCAGCTCAAATCTAGCGGGGCAGTATGGAGAGACCCAGTACTTC
CDR3 protein: CASSSNLAGQYGETQYF

J gene: TRBJ2-1
D gene: TRBD1
clone size: -
V gene: TRBV5-5
CDR3 DNA: TGTGCCAGCAGGGAGGGACAGGGGGCGACCATCCCGACTTACAATGAGCAGTTCTTC
CDR3 protein: CASREGQGATIPTYNEQFF

J gene: TRBJ1-2
D gene: -
clone size: -
V gene: TRBV5-1
CDR3 DNA: TGCGCCAGCAGCTTGGTGCCGGGAGGGTATGATGGCTACACCTTC
CDR3 protein: CASSLVPGGYDGYTF

J gene: TRBJ2-1
D gene: -
clone size: -
V gene: TRBV15
CDR3 DNA: TGTGCCACCAGCCGCGGAAGCTCCTACAATGAGCAGTTCTTC
CDR3 protein: CATSRGSSYNEQFF

J gene: TRBJ1-6
D gene: -
clone size: -
V gene: TRBV2
CDR3 DNA: TGTGCCAGCAAGAGGGAGAGCTCCTATAATTCACCCCTCCACTTT
CDR3 protein: CASKRESSYNSPLHF

J gene: TRBJ2-7
D gene: -
clone size: -
V gene: TRBV28
CDR3 DNA: TGTGCCAGCCGCGGGCCGGGCTCCTACGAGCAGTACTTC
CDR3 protein: CASRGPGSYEQYF

J gene: TRBJ1-1
D gene: -
clone size: -
V gene: TRBV6-5
CDR3 DNA: TGTGCCAGCAGCCAAGGCAGGGGAGCTGAAGCTTTCTTT
CDR3 protein: CASSQGRGAEAFF

J gene: TRBJ1-1
D gene: -
clone size: -
V gene: TRBV28
CDR3 DNA: TGTGCCAGCAGTAATCGACAGGTGACGAACACTGAAGCTTTCTTT
CDR3 protein: CASSNRQVTNTEAFF

J gene: TRBJ2-1
D gene: TRBD2
clone size: -
V gene: TRBV6-2/TRBV6-3
CDR3 DNA: TGTGCCAGCAGTTACCACGTTAGCGGGGCTCGGATGAATGAGCAGTTCTTC
CDR3 protein: CASSYHVSGARMNEQFF

J gene: TRBJ2-5
D gene: TRBD2
clone size: once
V gene: TRBV3-1/TRBV3-2
CDR3 DNA: TGTGCCAGCAGCCCCCCACCCCTTACTAGCGGGGGCCTCCAAGAGACCCAGTACTTC
CDR3 protein: CASSPPPLTSGGLQETQYF

J gene: TRBJ2-5
D gene: TRBD2
clone size: -
V gene: TRBV6-2/TRBV6-3
CDR3 DNA: TGTGCCAGCAGTTACGATACTAGCGGGAGGCGGGAGACCCAGTACTTC
CDR3 protein: CASSYDTSGRRETQYF

J gene: TRBJ2-4
D gene: -
clone size: few
V gene: TRBV6-6
CDR3 DNA: TGTGCCAGTGGAGGGGGGGCAATAGCCAAAAACATTCAGTACTTC
CDR3 protein: CASGGGAIAKNIQYF

J gene: TRBJ1-3
D gene: -
clone size: -
V gene: TRBV19
CDR3 DNA: TGTGCCAGTAGACGGGGACACTCTGGAAACACCATATATTTT
CDR3 protein: CASRRGHSGNTIYF

J gene: TRBJ2-5
D gene: -
clone size: -
V gene: TRBV9
CDR3 DNA: TGTGCCAGCAGCCTTAACCCCCGGGGAAAAGAAGAGACCCAGTACTTC
CDR3 protein: CASSLNPRGKEETQYF

J gene: TRBJ2-7
D gene: -
clone size: -
V gene: TRBV3-1/TRBV3-2
CDR3 DNA: TGTGCCAGCAGCCAGTTAAGGGGATACGAGCAGTACTTC
CDR3 protein: CASSQLRGYEQYF

J gene: TRBJ2-3
D gene: -
clone size: -
V gene: TRBV7-9
CDR3 DNA: TGTGCCAGCAGCTTAGCGGTAGCAGATACGCAGTATTTT
CDR3 protein: CASSLAVADTQYF

J gene: TRBJ2-6
D gene: -
clone size: -
V gene: TRBV7-9
CDR3 DNA: TGTGCCAGCAGTTTGGGGGGCTCTGGGGCCAACGTCCTGACTTTC
CDR3 protein: CASSLGGSGANVLTF

J gene: TRBJ1-1
D gene: -
clone size: -
V gene: TRBV7-2
CDR3 DNA: TGTGCCAGCAGCTACCGGAGTGCCCAGTGGGTATACACTGAAGCTTTCTTT
CDR3 protein: CASSYRSAQWVYTEAFF

J gene: TRBJ2-3
D gene: -
clone size: -
V gene: TRBV7-9
CDR3 DNA: TGTGCCAGCAGCTTAGACAGTTCAGATACGCAGTATTTT
CDR3 protein: CASSLDSSDTQYF

J gene: TRBJ2-6
D gene: -
clone size: -
V gene: TRBV5-1
CDR3 DNA: TGCGCCAGCAGCCCACAGGGTGTACCAGGCTCTGGGGCCAACGTCCTGACTTTC
CDR3 protein: CASSPQGVPGSGANVLTF

J gene: TRBJ1-5
D gene: -
clone size: -
V gene: TRBV7-2
CDR3 DNA: TGTGCCAGCAGCTTAGTGCGCCAGCCCCAGCATTTT
CDR3 protein: CASSLVRQPQHF

J gene: TRBJ1-5
D gene: TRBD1
clone size: -
V gene: TRBV19
CDR3 DNA: TGTGCCAGTAGTATAGGTGGGACAGACCTGTCAGCCCAGCATTTT
CDR3 protein: CASSIGGTDLSAQHF

J gene: TRBJ1-4
D gene: -
clone size: -
V gene: TRBV4-1
CDR3 DNA: TGCGCCAGCAGCCAAGCTAATACAGGGAGATTGAATGAAAAACTGTTTTTT
CDR3 protein: CASSQANTGRLNEKLFF

J gene: TRBJ2-5
D gene: TRBD2
clone size: -
V gene: TRBV28
CDR3 DNA: TGTGCCAGCAGTTTTCCTAGCGGGAGACAAGAGACCCAGTACTTC
CDR3 protein: CASSFPSGRQETQYF

J gene: TRBJ2-2
D gene: -
clone size: -
V gene: TRBV5-1
CDR3 DNA: TGCGCCAGCAATCTCAGGGGGAACACCGGGGAGCTGTTTTTT
CDR3 protein: CASNLRGNTGELFF